This is a list of T cell receptor beta chains from one sample in a study of T cells in tumors after PD-1 blockade. The protocol was immunoSEQ multiplex PCR, while the TCRdb copy is restricted to in-frame clones and leaves out a portion. This sample has some 48,000 clones, with 79% found just once. Sequenced here: PBMCs, sampled before anti-PD-1 treatment. These receptors originate from a human donor with basal cell carcinoma. Both conserved end residues are part of each CDR3. D genes are given only for firm matches. The size of a clone is reported for some rows only, either as once, few or many, or as a class for expanded clones.

.,.,TRBJ1-5,TRBV30,TGTGCCGGTGACTCCGGGACAAGAAATCAGCCCCAGCATTTT,CAGDSGTRNQPQHF
.,.,TRBJ2-7,TRBV5-1,TGCGCCAGCAGCCGGGGCAGGGCCCCCTACGAGCAGTACTTC,CASSRGRAPYEQYF
few,TRBD1,TRBJ2-2,TRBV7-3,TGTGCCAGCAGCCCGCAGGGGGCGATCGGGGAGCTGTTTTTT,CASSPQGAIGELFF
.,.,TRBJ2-2,TRBV5-4,TGTGCCAGCAGCTCGGGACTCATGATAACGAACACCGGGGAGCTGTTTTTT,CASSSGLMITNTGELFF
.,.,TRBJ2-1,TRBV10-1,TGCGCCAGCAGTGAGTCTGGACGGGCGCACAATGAGCAGTTCTTC,CASSESGRAHNEQFF
once,TRBD2,TRBJ2-2,TRBV5-4,TGTGCCAGCACCTGGACTAGCGGGAGCCAGAACACCGGGGAGCTGTTTTTT,CASTWTSGSQNTGELFF
once,TRBD1,TRBJ1-3,TRBV4-2,TGTGCCAGCAGCCCACTCAGGGGGAGGGGGGCCGGGGCTGGAAACACCATATATTTT,CASSPLRGRGAGAGNTIYF
.,.,TRBJ2-3,TRBV19,TGTGCCAGTAACTCCAACACAGATACGCAGTATTTT,CASNSNTDTQYF
few,TRBD1,TRBJ1-2,TRBV6-6,TGTGCCAGCAGTTACCCTCAGGACAGGGGTGGCTACACCTTC,CASSYPQDRGGYTF
.,.,TRBJ2-7,TRBV2,TGTGCCTTCGGGGGCCGAGCCTACGAGCAGTACTTC,CAFGGRAYEQYF
.,.,TRBJ1-1,TRBV3-1/TRBV3-2,TGTGCCAGCACCGACCGAGACACCGAGGCTTTCTTT,CASTDRDTEAFF
few,.,TRBJ1-5,TRBV18,TGTGCCAGCTCGCCCTCTCTGGATCAGCCCCAGCATTTT,CASSPSLDQPQHF
.,.,TRBJ2-3,TRBV3-1/TRBV3-2,TGTGCCAGCGGCTTATCCCAACCGGGCACAGATACGCAGTATTTT,CASGLSQPGTDTQYF
.,TRBD2,TRBJ2-5,TRBV28,TGTGCCAGCAATAGCGGGAGGGCCTCTTTTAAGACCCAGTACTTC,CASNSGRASFKTQYF
few,.,TRBJ2-7,TRBV5-4,TGTGCCAGCAGCCGCGAGGGGACAAGAGGGTACGAGCAGTACTTC,CASSREGTRGYEQYF
once,.,TRBJ2-7,TRBV4-1,TGCGCCAGCAGCCCTGCCCCGGGACAAGCCCTCGAGCAGTACTTC,CASSPAPGQALEQYF
once,TRBD1,TRBJ1-2,TRBV6-5,TGTGCCAGCACCCCAGACAGGGCATATAACTATGGCTACACCTTC,CASTPDRAYNYGYTF
.,.,TRBJ2-5,TRBV7-2,TGTGCCAGCAGCTTAGTTCTCGCTTTCCACTTC,CASSLVLAFHF
.,TRBD2,TRBJ2-3,TRBV24-1,TGTGCCACCAGTGGAACCGGGACTAGCGGGAGTATAGATACGCAGTATTTT,CATSGTGTSGSIDTQYF
.,.,TRBJ2-7,TRBV24-1,TGTGCCACCAGTGACGACAGAAAGCGGTACTTC,CATSDDRKRYF
.,.,TRBJ1-5,TRBV7-9,TGTGCCAGCAGCTTAGGGGTCGGGGCTGGACAGCCCCAGCATTTT,CASSLGVGAGQPQHF
few,.,TRBJ1-1,TRBV25-1,TGTGCCAGCATTGGTAGTATGAACACTGAAGCTTTCTTT,CASIGSMNTEAFF
.,TRBD2,TRBJ2-3,TRBV7-6,TGTGCCAGCAGCTTAAGCAGCGGGAGATCGGGGGGACGCACAGATACGCAGTATTTT,CASSLSSGRSGGRTDTQYF
.,.,TRBJ1-3,TRBV21-1,TGTGCCAGCAGCAAAGGGGCGGGGCGGACTGGAAACACCATATATTTT,CASSKGAGRTGNTIYF
.,TRBD1,TRBJ2-7,TRBV6-1,TGTGCCAGCAGTGAGGTGGACAGGGCCGTCGAGCAGTACTTC,CASSEVDRAVEQYF
.,TRBD2,TRBJ2-1,TRBV4-1,TGCGCCAGCAGCCGGGGGGGGGTTACTAGCGGGCGCTACAATGAGCAGTTCTTC,CASSRGGVTSGRYNEQFF